Shown below are 17 T cell receptor beta chains from a single sample sequenced in a study of blood T cell repertoires in COVID-19. The protocol was immunoSEQ multiplex PCR, while the TCRdb copy is restricted to in-frame clones and leaves out a portion. This sample has 350,000 to 450,000 clones, with 70% to 90% found just once. The sample was peripheral blood. These receptor sequences come from a woman between 40 and 50 years old with COVID-19, enrolled during active disease.

This chain links TRBV28 with TRBJ2-7; 9 positions agree with TRBD1. The CDR3 consists of 14 residues. The trim removed 7 bases at V and 5 bases at J, leaving 9 bases unmatched. The germline CDR1 and CDR2 sequences are MDHEN and SYDVKM. In nucleotides, the CDR3 is TGTGCCAGCATCCGGGACAGGGTTCCAAACGAGCAGTACTTC. Translating gives CASIRDRVPNEQYF.

The V call is TRBV27, the J call TRBJ2-3; TRBD2 matches 15 bases. The CDR3 is 14 residues long. Trimming cost V 8 bases and J 5 bases; bases outside gene matches: 2. CDR1 and CDR2 from the germline V gene are MNHEY and SMNVEV (reference sequence). This CDR3 reads CASGGLAGGDTQYF. In nucleotides, the CDR3 is TGTGCCAGCGGGGGACTAGCGGGGGGAGATACGCAGTATTTT.

V gene TRBV19 combines with J gene TRBJ1-2; 8 bases are a match to TRBD1. This CDR3 has 15 residues. The germline V gene has CDR1 LNHDA and CDR2 SQIVND (reference sequence). The V gene end was trimmed by 7 bases and the J gene end by 4 bases; junction bases not matched to a gene: 11. The CDR3: CASTIGSGGSYGYTF. In nucleotides, the CDR3 is TGTGCCAGTACCATCGGGTCAGGGGGCAGCTATGGCTACACCTTC.

This chain connects TRBV2 to TRBJ2-7; 9 bases match TRBD1. Trimming cost V 7 bases and J 6 bases; bases outside gene matches: 10. The CDR3 sequence is 14 residues long. CDR1 and CDR2 (germline): SNHLY, FYNNEI. The CDR3 spells CASMEQGARGEQYF. The CDR3 nucleotides are TGTGCCAGCATGGAACAGGGGGCGCGTGGCGAGCAGTACTTC.

The rearrangement joins TRBV28 to TRBJ1-5, with 10 positions matching TRBD1. Per the germline V gene, CDR1 is MDHEN and CDR2 is SYDVKM. V lost 8 bases and J lost 7; bases outside the gene matches: 5. This CDR3 has 13 amino acids. CDR3 amino acids: CASFGQGGQPQHF. The DNA of the CDR3 is TGTGCCAGCTTCGGACAGGGGGGGCAGCCCCAGCATTTT.

The J gene is TRBJ1-5, the V gene TRBV18, with 9 bases lining up with TRBD1. V lost 2 bases to trimming and J lost 11 bases; unmatched junction nucleotides: 13. Germline CDR1 reads KGHSH; CDR2 reads LQKENI. The CDR3 consists of 16 residues. The CDR3: CASSPEGSTGGAAQHF. The CDR3 coding sequence is TGTGCCAGCTCACCAGAAGGGTCGACAGGGGGAGCGGCCCAGCATTTT. Together with reference TRBV18 and TRBJ1-5, the CDR3 gives the full variable domain: NAGVMQNPRHLVRRRGQEARLRCSPMKGHSHVYWYRQLPEEGLKFMVYLQKENIIDESGMPKERFSAEFPKEGPSILRIQQVVRGDSAAYFCASSPEGSTGGAAQHFGDGTRLSIL.

The chain combines TRBV4-1 with TRBJ1-2; the match to TRBD1 covers 9 bases. The V segment lost 6 bases and the J segment 2 bases; nucleotides outside the gene matches: 4. The CDR3 runs to 14 residues. Germline V lookup: CDR1 MGHRA, CDR2 YSYEKL. CDR3 nucleotides: TGCGCCAGCAGTCCTACAGGGGGCAACTATGGCTACACCTTC. Amino acid sequence: CASSPTGGNYGYTF.

The rearrangement joins TRBV2 to TRBJ2-3; TRBD1 matches 7 bases. The V and J ends lost 6 bases and 0 bases, in that order; junction bases with no gene match: 6. In germline, CDR1 is SNHLY, CDR2 FYNNEI. The CDR3 loop spans 15 amino acids. The CDR3 region has the DNA TGTGCCAGCAGAATTTGGGGACAGAGCACAGATACGCAGTATTTT. Amino acids: CASRIWGQSTDTQYF.

The chain employs TRBV4-3 and TRBJ1-1; D is unclear. Trimming pared 1 base from V and 1 base from J, leaving 7 bases between. The V gene's germline CDR1 is LGHNA and CDR2 YSLEER. CDR3 length equals 14 residues. CDR3 coding DNA: TGCGCCAGCAGCCAAGGTATCCCGAACACTGAAGCTTTCTTT. It specifies CASSQGIPNTEAFF.

This clone is a singleton in its sample. The CDR3, as DNA: TGTGCCAGCAGTTACTCAGGCGGAGAGAGGGAGCAGTACTTC. It encodes CASSYSGGEREQYF. This sequence joins TRBV6-2 or TRBV6-3 and TRBJ2-7, with no clear D. Trimming shortened V by 0 bases and J by 7 bases, and 13 bases separated the two germline ends. Germline V lookup: CDR1 MNHEY, CDR2 SVGEGT. The CDR3 length is 14 residues.

This clone was recorded only once. The chain links TRBV10-3 to TRBJ1-1; 7 nucleotides match TRBD1. This CDR3 spans 16 amino acids. V trimming: 10 bases; J trimming: 0 bases; junction bases outside the gene matches: 14. The germline gives CDR1 ENHRY, CDR2 SYGVKD. In DNA, the CDR3 is TGTGCCACCCGAAGCGGGGGACAGAGAGTGAACACTGAAGCTTTCTTT. Protein: CATRSGGQRVNTEAFF.

The DNA for the CDR3 is TGTGCCAGCAGCTTAGCGGGGACAGCTTACGAGCAGTACTTC. It translates to CASSLAGTAYEQYF. This rearrangement joins TRBV11-3 to TRBJ2-7; 7 bases align to TRBD1. The CDR3 runs to 14 residues. Germline assignment: CDR1 SGHNT and CDR2 YENEEA. The V gene end was trimmed by 1 base and the J gene end by 4 bases; junction bases not matched to a gene: 4.

The table lists this clone with a few counts. The chain is built from TRBV27 and TRBJ2-2; D unresolved. Per germline, CDR1 MNHEY and CDR2 SMNVEV (reference sequence). This CDR3 is built from 12 residues. Trimming removed 4 bases from V and 3 bases from J, with 3 bases in between. The CDR3 loop reads CASSSYTGELFF. The DNA of the CDR3 is TGTGCCAGCAGTTCCTACACCGGGGAGCTGTTTTTT.

The chain joins TRBV6-2 or TRBV6-3 to TRBJ2-7; no reliable D call. The germline CDR1 and CDR2 sequences are MNHEY and SVGEGT. CDR3 size: 13 residues. Trimming left V 5 bases short and J 9 bases short, with 17 bases between. CDR3 sequence (DNA): TGTGCCAGCAGTCTGAGTGACTGGAGAGGGCAGTACTTC. Amino acid sequence: CASSLSDWRGQYF.

V is TRBV6-5 and J is TRBJ2-2; TRBD1 agrees at 7 bases. This CDR3 spans 14 amino acids. The J segment lost 6 bases and the V segment lost 6 bases, leaving 7 bases of the junction unmatched. CDR1 is MNHEY and CDR2 is SVGAGI in the germline V gene. CDR3 amino acids: CASRRQGLAGELFF. CDR3 nucleotides: TGTGCCAGCAGACGACAGGGCCTAGCCGGGGAGCTGTTTTTT.

The rearrangement uses TRBV28 and TRBJ2-5; D may be TRBD1 (5 bases). Germline CDR1 and CDR2: MDHEN and SYDVKM. This CDR3 is built from 15 residues. Trimming pared 9 bases from V and 0 bases from J, leaving 17 bases between. The CDR3: CASRAGIGDQETQYF. The CDR3 DNA reads as TGTGCCAGTCGGGCAGGAATAGGGGACCAAGAGACCCAGTACTTC.

V gene TRBV29-1 combines with J gene TRBJ1-1; 8 bases agree with TRBD1. CDR3 length: 11 residues. CDR1 is SQVTM and CDR2 is ANQGSEA in the germline V gene. After removal of 7 bases from V and 4 bases from J, the junction contained 2 bases not matched to a gene. CDR3 sequence reads: CSGQGSTEAFF. As DNA, the CDR3 is TGCAGCGGACAGGGGAGCACTGAAGCTTTCTTT.